Below are 32 T cell receptor beta chains sequenced from a single sample in a study of T cell clonality in common variable immunodeficiency. Using immunoSEQ multiplex PCR, the repertoire was profiled, and TCRdb retains in-frame clones only, with some absent. Observed in the sample are roughly 50,000 clones, none of them singletons. Specimen: peripheral blood mononuclear cells. The origin of the receptors is a person aged 18-70 years in good health.

This clone was observed at least ten times. Read coverage stops 3 residues before the CDR3 terminus; the germline J gene supplies the remainder. The genes are TRBV12-5 and TRBJ1-3, with D unresolved. The germline CDR1 and CDR2 sequences are LGHNT and FRNRAP. CDR3 size: 14 residues. V lost 0 bases to trimming and J lost 4 bases, with 7 bases between them. The covered CDR3 bases are TGTGCTAGTGGTTTGGTAGCCTCGGGAAACACC. Translating it yields CASGLVASGNT. The CDR3 reads in full as CASGLVASGNTIYF.

Many counts were recorded for this clone. The read terminates 3 residues ahead of where the CDR3 ends, so the germline J gene completes it. The chain joins TRBV2 to TRBJ2-1; D might be TRBD2 (5 bases). With 8 bases removed from V and 3 bases from J, the gap between germline ends came to 20 bases. The CDR3 consists of 16 residues. From germline, CDR1 is SNHLY and CDR2 FYNNEI. The covered CDR3 bases are TGTGCCAGCGGCCGTCGCCTAGCCGGGCACTACAATGAG. Amino acid sequence: CASGRRLAGHYNE. In full, the CDR3 reads CASGRRLAGHYNEQFF.

This clone was detected ten times or more. Read coverage stops 3 residues before the CDR3 terminus; the germline J gene supplies the remainder. The rearrangement joins TRBV20-1 to TRBJ1-5, with 7 bases lining up with TRBD1. The CDR3 runs 14 residues. Losses at the gene ends were 0 bases for V and 7 bases for J; bases not matched to a gene: 6. Germline V gene data show CDR1 as DFQATT and CDR2 as SNEGSKA (reference sequence). The DNA read from the CDR3 is TGCAGTGCTAGAGACCGACAGGGCATCCAGCCC. It encodes CSARDRQGIQP. The CDR3 in its entirety is CSARDRQGIQPQHF.

The table lists this clone with a few counts. The CDR3 end falls 3 residues outside the read, so it is completed with the germline J gene. This rearrangement joins TRBV7-9 to TRBJ1-5, with unresolved D. Trimming took 5 bases from V and 1 from J, leaving 9 bases between them. The CDR3 length is 14 residues. Germline lookup yields CDR1 SEHNR and CDR2 FQNEAQ (reference sequence). The CDR3 DNA, read in part, is TGTGCCAGCAGCGTACAGAACAGCAATCAGCCC. Amino acids: CASSVQNSNQP. The full CDR3 protein is CASSVQNSNQPQHF.

The table lists this clone with many counts. CDR3 DNA (partial): TGTGCCAGCAGTCCGGGGGGAGCTAGCGGGGCGAATGAG. Residues: CASSPGGASGANE. The entire CDR3 is CASSPGGASGANEQFF. The chain combines TRBV7-3 with TRBJ2-1; 9 bases are shared with TRBD2. From the germline J gene comes the end of the CDR3, since the read stops 3 residues before it. The CDR3 totals 16 residues. Trimming removed 6 bases from V and 7 bases from J; junction bases left unmatched: 13. Germline CDR1 SGHTA, CDR2 FQGTGA.

This clone was picked up many times. The read gets to within 3 residues of the CDR3 end, and the germline J gene fills in the rest. The V and J genes are TRBV20-1 and TRBJ1-1, with a weak D call TRBD1 (5 bases). CDR1 is DFQATT and CDR2 is SNEGSKA in the germline V gene (reference sequence). The CDR3 is 13 residues long. V shed 3 bases and J shed 5 bases, with 13 bases lying between them. CDR3 sequence reads: CSASGAWRTEAFF. Partial CDR3 DNA: TGCAGTGCTAGTGGGGCCTGGCGTACTGAA.

This clone occurred a few times. The CDR3 is cut off 3 residues early in the read; its end comes from the germline J gene. The V and J genes are TRBV2 and TRBJ1-2; 8 nucleotides align to TRBD1. After removal of 2 bases from V and 4 bases from J, the junction contained 6 bases not matched to a gene. The CDR3 loop spans 15 amino acids. From germline, CDR1 is SNHLY and CDR2 FYNNEI. The part of the CDR3 DNA that was read is TGTGCCAGCAGTGAATTGGGGGACAGGTTCTATGGC. The encoded protein is CASSELGDRFYG. The full CDR3 sequence reads CASSELGDRFYGYTF. Full variable domain (missing parts from reference TRBV2 and TRBJ1-2): EPEVTQTPSHQVTQMGQEVILRCVPISNHLYFYWYRQILGQKVEFLVSFYNNEISEKSEIFDDQFSVERPDGSNFTLKIRSTKLEDSAMYFCASSELGDRFYGYTFGSGTRLTVV.

This clone has ten or more counts. The CDR3 is cut off 3 residues early in the read; its end comes from the germline J gene. The chain is built from TRBV7-3 and TRBJ1-6, with no clear D. CDR1 is SGHTA, CDR2 FQGTGA, per germline. CDR3 length: 13 amino acids. This CDR3 reads CASSLAGSGPLHF. CDR3 DNA, as far as it was read: TGTGCCAGCAGCTTGGCTGGGAGCGGGCCC.

This clone was found a few times. The CDR3 extends 3 residues past the end of the read, so its final part is completed from the germline J gene. V usage is TRBV11-2 and J usage is TRBJ2-7; tentative D call: TRBD2 (5 bases). The CDR3 has 14 residues. V lost 0 bases, J lost 6 bases, and 12 bases lay in between. Germline V gene data show CDR1 as SGHAT and CDR2 as FQNNGV. The CDR3 spells CASSLDPGSAEQYF. Incomplete CDR3 DNA: TGTGCCAGCAGCTTAGATCCGGGGAGCGCCGAG.

For this clone: The read terminates 3 residues ahead of where the CDR3 ends, so the germline J gene completes it. The chain uses TRBV2 and TRBJ1-3; tentative D call: TRBD1 (5 bases). CDR3 length: 14 amino acids. The V end lost 2 bases, the J end lost 0 bases, and 5 bases lay between the germline ends. Germline CDR1 SNHLY, CDR2 FYNNEI. CDR3 sequence: CASSEQGSGNTIYF. CDR3 DNA, as far as it was read: TGTGCCAGCAGTGAACAGGGCTCTGGAAACACC.

This clone was observed at least ten times. CDR3 in amino acids: CASSYSGSEYNEQFF. The sequenced CDR3 bases are TGTGCCAGCAGCTATAGCGGGAGTGAGTACAATGAG. J is TRBJ2-1 and V is TRBV7-2, with TRBD2 identical over 9 bases. The read gets to within 3 residues of the CDR3 end, and the germline J gene fills in the rest. Germline assignment: CDR1 SGHTA and CDR2 FQGNSA. CDR3 length: 15 amino acids. V gave up 4 bases and J gave up 4 bases; unmatched junction bases: 5.

This clone was recorded many times. The CDR3 end is not reached by the read, which stops 3 residues before it; the germline J gene fills it in. This chain uses TRBV30 with TRBJ1-4; TRBD1 aligns across 8 bases. Looked up from germline, CDR1 is GTSNPN and CDR2 is SVGIG (reference sequence). After removal of 5 bases from V and 8 bases from J, the junction contained 10 bases not matched to a gene. The CDR3 runs 14 residues. This chain's CDR3 is CAWGSWTGNEKLFF. The sequenced CDR3 bases are TGTGCCTGGGGTTCCTGGACAGGGAACGAAAAA.

This clone was seen ten or more times. The read falls 3 residues short of the CDR3 end, and the missing part is taken from the germline J gene. The rearrangement uses TRBV5-1 and TRBJ1-1, with 7 bases matching TRBD1. Germline trimming cut 6 bases from V and 2 bases from J; bases unmatched to any gene: 7. There are 14 residues in the CDR3. The germline V gene encodes CDR1 SGHRS and CDR2 YFSETQ. CDR3 DNA (partial): TGCGCCAGCATAAGGGGGCCCACCAACACTGAA. Translation gives CASIRGPTNTE. The complete CDR3 reads CASIRGPTNTEAFF.

This clone was seen many times. The read ends 3 residues before the CDR3 terminus; that terminus is restored from the germline J gene. The genes are TRBV18 and TRBJ1-1; 8 bases line up with TRBD1. Trimming at V came to 2 bases and at J to 1 base, leaving 3 bases not matched to a gene. Germline CDR1 reads KGHSH; CDR2 reads LQKENI. CDR3 length: 15 residues. The CDR3 DNA, read in part, is TGTGCCAGCTCACCAGGACAGGGAACGAACACTGAA. Encoded protein: CASSPGQGTNTE. The entire CDR3 protein is CASSPGQGTNTEAFF.

This clone was counted at least ten times. The read ends 3 residues early relative to the CDR3; the germline J gene fills the gap. The chain has TRBV6-1 and TRBJ2-3; 9 bases map to TRBD2. CDR3 length equals 16 residues. Germline lookup yields CDR1 MNHNS and CDR2 SASEGT. V dropped 3 bases and J dropped 5; count of bases not matched to a gene: 9. CDR3 protein: CASSDRLAGAGDTQYF. The DNA read from the CDR3 is TGTGCCAGCAGTGATAGGTTAGCGGGAGCGGGAGATACG.

This clone was observed at least ten times. The read comes to an end 3 residues before the CDR3 does, leaving the germline J gene to fill in the end. The chain carries TRBV29-1 and TRBJ1-1; a weak D match, TRBD1 (6 bases). Trimming cost V 6 bases and J 7 bases, with 18 bases left between them. The CDR3 consists of 13 residues. The germline gives CDR1 SQVTM, CDR2 ANQGSEA. The CDR3 sequence: CSVSQGSGLEAFF. Partial CDR3 DNA: TGCAGCGTCTCGCAGGGGTCCGGGCTTGAA.

This clone occurred many times. The CDR3 end is not reached by the read, which stops 3 residues before it; the germline J gene fills it in. The chain employs TRBV4-2 and TRBJ2-1; D not certain. The germline V gene encodes CDR1 LGHNA and CDR2 YNFKEQ. This CDR3 is built from 16 residues. V dropped 1 base and J dropped 7 bases, with 17 bases sitting between them. The CDR3 sequence: CASSQVNQVLMNEQFF. Partial CDR3 DNA: TGTGCCAGCAGCCAAGTGAATCAGGTGCTGATGAATGAG.

This clone has only a few counts. The CDR3 extends 3 residues past the end of the read, so its final part is completed from the germline J gene. This sequence joins TRBV19 and TRBJ2-7; 7 nucleotides agree with TRBD2. Germline V lookup: CDR1 LNHDA, CDR2 SQIVND (reference sequence). Trimming cost V 4 bases and J 3 bases; bases outside gene matches: 12. This CDR3 comprises 16 residues. CDR3 protein: CASSRDSGPGGYEQYF. The covered CDR3 bases are TGTGCCAGTAGTAGGGACTCGGGACCGGGAGGCTACGAG.

This clone was seen ten or more times. The missing CDR3 end, 3 residues past where the read stops, is filled in from the germline J gene. The chain couples TRBV20-1 to TRBJ2-6; possibly TRBD1 for D (6 bases). There are 15 residues in the CDR3. The germline V gene encodes CDR1 DFQATT and CDR2 SNEGSKA (reference sequence). The V end lost 5 bases, the J end lost 0 bases, and 11 bases lay between the germline ends. The covered CDR3 bases are TGCAGTGCTTCGGGACAAAGCTCTGGGGCCAACGTC. Amino acid sequence: CSASGQSSGANV. The whole CDR3 is CSASGQSSGANVLTF.

In this sample, this clone turned up many times. The read is 3 residues too short to cover the CDR3 end, so that end is filled in from the germline J gene. The chain is built from TRBV7-2 and TRBJ2-7; TRBD1 aligns across 7 bases. Germline V lookup: CDR1 SGHTA, CDR2 FQGNSA. The CDR3 has 14 residues. V lost 5 bases to trimming and J lost 3 bases; unmatched junction nucleotides: 7. CDR3 sequence reads: CASSGDREYYEQYF. Partial CDR3 DNA: TGTGCCAGCAGCGGGGACAGAGAATACTACGAG.

This clone was seen at least ten times. The read ends 3 residues shy of where the CDR3 ends; the end is completed using the germline J gene. The chain is built from TRBV6-2 or TRBV6-3 and TRBJ2-1; 10 bases match TRBD2. The ends lost 2 bases at V and 8 bases at J; junction bases unmatched: 12. Germline assignment: CDR1 MNHEY and CDR2 SVGEGT. CDR3 length equals 17 residues. The covered CDR3 bases are TGTGCCAGCAGTTACCCGGTCCTAGCGGGAGCGGTAGATGAG. Translated: CASSYPVLAGAVDE. The whole CDR3 reads CASSYPVLAGAVDEQFF.

In its sample, this clone was seen many times. The CDR3 end lies 3 residues beyond the end of the read and is filled in from the germline J gene. V and J are TRBV19 and TRBJ2-7, with 9 bases that match TRBD2. Germline V gives CDR1 LNHDA, CDR2 SQIVND (reference sequence). The CDR3 has 16 amino acids. With V trimmed by 5 bases and J by 5 bases, 13 bases remained unmatched. The sequenced CDR3 bases are TGTGCCAGTAGTCGCCCCACGGGTAGCGGGAGCGACGAG. Its protein is CASSRPTGSGSDE. The full-length CDR3 reads as CASSRPTGSGSDEQYF.

This clone was counted at least ten times. The read finishes 3 residues shy of the CDR3 end, and the germline J gene is used to complete it. This chain uses TRBV7-9 with TRBJ2-3, with D possibly matching TRBD2 (5 bases). Germline assignment: CDR1 SEHNR and CDR2 FQNEAQ (reference sequence). V lost 2 bases and J 2 bases, leaving 11 bases between the germline ends. The CDR3 is made up of 15 amino acids. Partial CDR3 DNA: TGTGCCAGCAGCTTATGGAGCGGAATCACAGATACG. Translated, it gives CASSLWSGITDT. Given in full, the CDR3 is CASSLWSGITDTQYF.

This clone showed up many times. The read halts 3 residues ahead of the CDR3 end, with the missing end drawn from the germline J gene. The chain joins TRBV20-1 to TRBJ2-1; 7 bases line up with TRBD2. The CDR3 is 15 residues long. V dropped 6 bases and J dropped 6; count of bases not matched to a gene: 14. Germline CDR1 is DFQATT and CDR2 is SNEGSKA (reference sequence). CDR3 protein: CSALRVAGEGNEQFF. Incomplete CDR3 DNA: TGCAGTGCCCTCCGGGTAGCGGGCGAGGGCAATGAG.

This clone was seen ten or more times. The CDR3 is cut off 3 residues early in the read; its end comes from the germline J gene. The chain is built from TRBV7-2 and TRBJ1-2, with 10 bases that match TRBD1. The germline gives CDR1 SGHTA, CDR2 FQGNSA. CDR3 size: 15 residues. CDR3 residues: CASSNPTDRGRGYTF. The sequenced part of the CDR3 DNA is TGTGCCAGCAGCAACCCGACAGACAGGGGGCGAGGC.

This clone was seen ten or more times. The read comes to an end 3 residues before the CDR3 does, leaving the germline J gene to fill in the end. The V call is TRBV29-1, the J call TRBJ2-1; 8 bases are a match to TRBD2. This CDR3 is built from 15 residues. V dropped 0 bases and J dropped 7; count of bases not matched to a gene: 8. Germline CDR1 and CDR2: SQVTM and ANQGSEA. CDR3 DNA (partial): TGCAGCGTTGAAGATGCGTTAGCGGGAAGGAATGAG. Amino acid sequence: CSVEDALAGRNE. The whole CDR3 sequence reads CSVEDALAGRNEQFF.

This clone was observed many times. The read ends 3 residues shy of where the CDR3 ends; the end is completed using the germline J gene. Additional DNA sequences in this sample encode the identical CDR3. This chain links TRBV30 with TRBJ1-2, with D hard to call. The germline V and J ends were trimmed by 0 bases and 5 bases, with 7 bases remaining between them. The CDR3 contains 12 residues. Germline CDR1 GTSNPN, CDR2 SVGIG (reference sequence). CDR3 residues: CAWSVLSYGYTF. Partial CDR3 DNA: TGTGCCTGGAGTGTACTCTCGTATGGC. The variable domain in full, completed from reference TRBV30 and TRBJ1-2, reads SQTIHQWPATLVQPVGSPLSLECTVEGTSNPNLYWYRQAAGRGLQLLFYSVGIGQISSEVPQNLSASRPQDRQFILSSKKLLLSDSGFYLCAWSVLSYGYTFGSGTRLTVV.

This clone was counted at least ten times. The part of the CDR3 DNA that was read is TGCAGTGCTAGGGTCAGGGATTATGAG. Residues: CSARVRDYE. The entire CDR3 reads CSARVRDYEQFF. This sequence joins TRBV20-1 and TRBJ2-1; possible D gene TRBD1, 5 bases. The read ends 3 residues shy of where the CDR3 ends; the end is completed using the germline J gene. Germline V gives CDR1 DFQATT, CDR2 SNEGSKA (reference sequence). The CDR3 is 12 amino acids. The V gene lost 3 bases and the J gene lost 8 bases, with 11 bases spanning the gap.

This clone was recorded at least ten times. The CDR3 end lies 3 residues beyond the end of the read and is filled in from the germline J gene. The chain employs TRBV5-4 and TRBJ2-1; D is perhaps TRBD1 (6 bases). This CDR3 region has 14 residues. Germline CDR1 is SGHNT and CDR2 is YYREEE (reference sequence). Trimming took off 4 bases at V and 8 bases at J, with 16 bases between the two ends. The covered CDR3 bases are TGTGCCAGCAGCCTGACAGGAGCCCAGTATGAG. It specifies CASSLTGAQYE. The entire CDR3 protein is CASSLTGAQYEQFF.

This clone occurred many times. With the read ending 3 residues before the CDR3 end, the germline J gene is used to fill in that end. J is TRBJ2-7 and V is TRBV5-1, with 10 nucleotides matching TRBD2. Germline V CDR1 and CDR2: SGHRS, YFSETQ. The CDR3 is 18 amino acids. The trim removed 2 bases at V and 1 base at J, leaving 12 bases unmatched. Here the CDR3 reads CASSLSSRTSGPSYEQYF. CDR3 bases read: TGCGCCAGCAGCTTAAGCAGTAGGACTAGCGGTCCTTCCTACGAG.

This clone was recorded many times. The CDR3 is cut off 3 residues early in the read; its end comes from the germline J gene. The rearrangement uses TRBV19 and TRBJ2-1; tentative D call: TRBD2 (5 bases). With 7 bases removed from V and 0 bases from J, the gap between germline ends came to 16 bases. Per the germline V gene, CDR1 is LNHDA and CDR2 is SQIVND (reference sequence). The CDR3 runs to 16 residues. The CDR3 bases that were read are TGTGCCAGTACCCATGTAGCGATACGCTCCTACAATGAG. This gives the protein CASTHVAIRSYNE. The CDR3, in full, reads CASTHVAIRSYNEQFF. Together with reference TRBV19 and TRBJ2-1, the CDR3 gives the full variable domain: DGGITQSPKYLFRKEGQNVTLSCEQNLNHDAMYWYRQDPGQGLRLIYYSQIVNDFQKGDIAEGYSVSREKKESFPLTVTSAQKNPTAFYLCASTHVAIRSYNEQFFGPGTRLTVL.

This clone was observed a handful of times. The read terminates 3 residues before the CDR3 end, so the remaining end is supplied by the germline J gene. This rearrangement joins TRBV30 to TRBJ2-4, with 9 bases aligning to TRBD1. Germline V gene data show CDR1 as GTSNPN and CDR2 as SVGIG (reference sequence). The CDR3 has 13 amino acids. The covered CDR3 bases are TGTGCCTGGACAACAGGGGGCTCGGGAGGT. Amino acid sequence: CAWTTGGSGG. The CDR3 in its entirety is CAWTTGGSGGQYF.